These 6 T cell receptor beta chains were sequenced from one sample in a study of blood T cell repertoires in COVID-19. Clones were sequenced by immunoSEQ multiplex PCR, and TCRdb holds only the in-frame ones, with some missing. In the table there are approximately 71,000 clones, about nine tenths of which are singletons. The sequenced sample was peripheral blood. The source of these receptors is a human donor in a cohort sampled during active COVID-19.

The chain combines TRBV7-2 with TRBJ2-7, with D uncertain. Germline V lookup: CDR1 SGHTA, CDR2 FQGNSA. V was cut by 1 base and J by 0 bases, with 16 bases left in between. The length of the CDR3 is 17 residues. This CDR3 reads CASSLDSFSSNSYEQYF. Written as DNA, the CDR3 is TGTGCCAGCAGCTTAGACAGCTTCTCCTCTAACTCCTACGAGCAGTACTTC.

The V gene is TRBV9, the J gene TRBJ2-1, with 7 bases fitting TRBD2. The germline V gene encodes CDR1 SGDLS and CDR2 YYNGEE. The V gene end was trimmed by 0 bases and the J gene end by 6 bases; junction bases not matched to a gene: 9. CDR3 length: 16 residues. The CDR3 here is CASSVATGGLANEQFF. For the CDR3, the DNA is TGTGCCAGCAGCGTAGCTACGGGGGGACTCGCCAATGAGCAGTTCTTC.

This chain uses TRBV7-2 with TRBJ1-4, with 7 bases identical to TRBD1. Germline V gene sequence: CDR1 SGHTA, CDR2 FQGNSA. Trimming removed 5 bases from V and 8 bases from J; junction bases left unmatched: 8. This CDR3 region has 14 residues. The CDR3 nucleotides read TGTGCCAGCAGCCCCGGACAGGTCAGGGAAAAACTGTTTTTT. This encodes CASSPGQVREKLFF.

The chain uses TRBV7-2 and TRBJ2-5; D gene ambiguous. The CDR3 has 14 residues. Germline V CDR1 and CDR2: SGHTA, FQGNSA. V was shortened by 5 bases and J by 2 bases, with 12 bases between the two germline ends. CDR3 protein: CASSRRVTQETQYF. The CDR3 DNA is TGTGCCAGCAGCCGGCGTGTGACTCAAGAGACCCAGTACTTC.

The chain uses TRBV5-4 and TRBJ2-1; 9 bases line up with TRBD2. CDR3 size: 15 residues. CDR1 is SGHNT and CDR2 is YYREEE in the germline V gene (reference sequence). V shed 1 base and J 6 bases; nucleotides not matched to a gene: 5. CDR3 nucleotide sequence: TGTGCCAGCAGCTTGTTTGGGACTAGCCTCAATGAGCAGTTCTTC. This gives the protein CASSLFGTSLNEQFF.

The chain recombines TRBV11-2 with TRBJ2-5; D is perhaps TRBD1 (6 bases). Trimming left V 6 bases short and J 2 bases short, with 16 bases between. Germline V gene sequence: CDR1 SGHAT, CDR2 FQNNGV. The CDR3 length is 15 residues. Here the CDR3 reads CASSLPGAPQETQYF. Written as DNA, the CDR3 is TGTGCCAGCAGTTTACCAGGGGCTCCACAAGAGACCCAGTACTTC.